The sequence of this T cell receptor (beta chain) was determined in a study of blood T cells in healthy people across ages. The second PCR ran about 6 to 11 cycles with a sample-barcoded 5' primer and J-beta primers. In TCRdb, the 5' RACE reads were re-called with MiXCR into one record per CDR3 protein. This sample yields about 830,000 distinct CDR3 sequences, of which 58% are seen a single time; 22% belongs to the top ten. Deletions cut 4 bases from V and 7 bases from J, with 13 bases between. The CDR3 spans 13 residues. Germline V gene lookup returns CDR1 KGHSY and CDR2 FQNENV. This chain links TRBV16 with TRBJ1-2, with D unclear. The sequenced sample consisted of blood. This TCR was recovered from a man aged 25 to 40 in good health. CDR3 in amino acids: CASSLIEFRGYTF. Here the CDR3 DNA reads TGTGCCAGCAGCCTCATCGAGTTTCGTGGCTACACCTTC.